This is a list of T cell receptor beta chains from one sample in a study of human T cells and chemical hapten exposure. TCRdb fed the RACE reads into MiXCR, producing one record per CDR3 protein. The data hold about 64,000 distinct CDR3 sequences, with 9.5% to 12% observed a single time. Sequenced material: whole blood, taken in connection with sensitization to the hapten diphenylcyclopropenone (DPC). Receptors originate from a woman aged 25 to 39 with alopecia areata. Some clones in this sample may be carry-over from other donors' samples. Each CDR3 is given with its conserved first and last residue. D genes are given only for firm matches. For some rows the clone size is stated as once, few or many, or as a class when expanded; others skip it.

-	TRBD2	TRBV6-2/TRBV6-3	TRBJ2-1	CASSEPGLAKNEQFF	TGTGCCAGCAGTGAACCGGGACTAGCGAAAAATGAGCAGTTCTTC
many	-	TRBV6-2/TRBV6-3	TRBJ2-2	CASIYANTGELFF	TGTGCCAGCATATACGCGAACACCGGGGAGCTGTTTTTT
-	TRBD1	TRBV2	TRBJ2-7	CASSGDRGHYEQYF	TGTGCCAGCAGTGGGGACAGGGGGCATTACGAGCAGTACTTC
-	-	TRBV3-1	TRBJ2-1	CASSTIFSDEQFF	TGTGCCAGCAGCACGATCTTTAGCGATGAGCAGTTCTTC
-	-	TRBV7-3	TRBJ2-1	CASTPTPSSYNEQFF	TGTGCCAGCACCCCTACCCCGAGCTCCTACAATGAGCAGTTCTTC
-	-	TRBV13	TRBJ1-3	CASSEGGNTIYF	TGTGCCAGCAGCGAAGGTGGAAACACCATATATTTT
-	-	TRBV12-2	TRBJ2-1	CASRCGTSGIALYNEQFF	TGTGCAAGTCGCTGCGGGACTAGCGGGATTGCATTGTACAATGAGCAGTTCTTC
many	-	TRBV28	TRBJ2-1	CASSLIWGLDNEQFF	TGTGCCAGCAGTTTAATTTGGGGCTTAGACAATGAGCAGTTCTTC
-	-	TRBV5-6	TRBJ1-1	CASSLPSTVNTEAFF	TGTGCCAGCAGCTTACCTTCGACGGTGAACACTGAAGCTTTCTTT
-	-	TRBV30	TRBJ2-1	CAWSEGRDNYNEQFF	TGTGCCTGGAGTGAGGGACGGGACAACTACAATGAGCAGTTCTTC
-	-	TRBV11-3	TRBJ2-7	CASSPHRGGEQYF	TGTGCCAGCAGCCCGCATAGAGGAGGGGAGCAGTACTTC
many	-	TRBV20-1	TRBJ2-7	CSGGDTPYEQYF	TGCAGTGGGGGGGACACCCCATACGAGCAGTACTTC
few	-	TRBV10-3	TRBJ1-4	CAISDSRGATNEKLFF	TGTGCCATCAGTGATTCAAGGGGTGCAACTAATGAAAAACTGTTTTTT
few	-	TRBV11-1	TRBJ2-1	CASSAPGTGLSSYNEQFF	TGTGCCAGCAGCGCCCCCGGGACTGGTCTTAGCTCCTACAATGAGCAGTTCTTC
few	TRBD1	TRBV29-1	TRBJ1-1	CSVRSTGASEAFF	TGCAGCGTTAGAAGTACAGGGGCCTCTGAAGCTTTCTTT
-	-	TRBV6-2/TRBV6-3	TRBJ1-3	CASSSDGPLSGNTIYF	TGTGCCAGCTCTTCCGACGGACCTCTCTCTGGAAACACCATATATTTT
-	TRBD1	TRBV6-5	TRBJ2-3	CASSYKTGTTDTQYF	TGTGCCAGCAGTTACAAGACAGGGACCACAGATACGCAGTATTTT
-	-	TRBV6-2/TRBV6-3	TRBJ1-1	CASSTLDRYNLNTEAFF	TGTGCCAGCAGTACCCTTGACAGATACAATCTGAACACTGAAGCTTTCTTT
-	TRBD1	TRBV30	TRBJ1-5	CAWAPRGQGHQPQHF	TGTGCCTGGGCTCCGCGAGGACAGGGCCATCAGCCCCAGCATTTT
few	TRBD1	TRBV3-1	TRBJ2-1	CASSQGTGGINEQFF	TGTGCCAGCAGCCAAGGGACAGGGGGTATCAATGAGCAGTTCTTC
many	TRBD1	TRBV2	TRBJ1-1	CASSVPGQGYAEAFF	TGTGCCAGCAGTGTACCGGGACAGGGGTACGCTGAAGCTTTCTTT
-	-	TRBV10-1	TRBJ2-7	CASSAGTTYEQYF	TGCGCCAGCAGTGCCGGCACGACCTACGAGCAGTACTTC
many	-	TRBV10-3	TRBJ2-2	CAVKRGPSNTGELFF	TGTGCCGTCAAACGGGGGCCCTCGAACACCGGGGAGCTGTTTTTT
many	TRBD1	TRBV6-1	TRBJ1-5	CASSERGQGASQPQHF	TGTGCCAGCAGTGAAAGGGGACAGGGGGCGAGTCAGCCCCAGCATTTT
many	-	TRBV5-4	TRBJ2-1	CASSFERGENQGHFF	TGTGCCAGCAGCTTCGAAAGAGGGGAAAATCAAGGGCATTTCTTC
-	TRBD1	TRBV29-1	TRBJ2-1	CSVVTGGFNNEQFF	TGCAGCGTAGTAACAGGGGGCTTTAACAATGAGCAGTTCTTC
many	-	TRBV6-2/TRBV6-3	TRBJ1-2	CASSPMGTTYGYTF	TGTGCCAGCAGCCCCATGGGAACAACCTATGGCTACACCTTC
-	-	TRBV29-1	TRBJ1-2	CSVEEYREAGYTF	TGCAGCGTTGAAGAGTATAGGGAGGCGGGCTACACCTTC
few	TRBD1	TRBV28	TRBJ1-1	CASIPQGDTEAFF	TGTGCCAGCATTCCCCAGGGGGACACTGAAGCTTTCTTT
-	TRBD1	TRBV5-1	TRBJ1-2	CASSSDRRDGYTF	TGCGCCAGCAGCTCGGACAGGCGAGATGGCTACACCTTC
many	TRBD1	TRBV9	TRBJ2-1	CASSVVQGAGEQFF	TGTGCCAGCAGCGTAGTGCAGGGGGCAGGGGAGCAGTTCTTC
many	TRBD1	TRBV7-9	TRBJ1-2	CASSSLSGQVSYGYTF	TGTGCCAGCAGCTCCTTATCCGGACAGGTTAGCTATGGCTACACCTTC
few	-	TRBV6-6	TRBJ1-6	CASSYPGDNSPLHF	TGTGCCAGCAGTTACCCAGGGGATAATTCACCCCTCCACTTT
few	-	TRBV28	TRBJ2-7	CASSLKGGEQYF	TGTGCCAGCAGTTTAAAGGGGGGCGAGCAGTACTTC
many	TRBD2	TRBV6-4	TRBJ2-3	CASSEVAGTTDTQYF	TGTGCCAGCAGTGAAGTAGCGGGGACCACAGATACGCAGTATTTT
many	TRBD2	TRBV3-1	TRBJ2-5	CASSRGTSGVGYF	TGTGCCAGCAGCCGCGGGACTAGCGGGGTAGGGTACTTC
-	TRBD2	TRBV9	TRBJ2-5	CASSVGDTSDETQYF	TGTGCCAGCAGCGTAGGCGATACTAGCGATGAGACCCAGTACTTC
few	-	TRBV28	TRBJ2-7	CASTLPGSGYEQYF	TGTGCCAGCACCCTCCCAGGGTCGGGCTACGAGCAGTACTTC
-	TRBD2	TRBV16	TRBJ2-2	CASSFGLAGNTGELFF	TGTGCCAGCAGCTTCGGACTAGCGGGAAACACCGGGGAGCTGTTTTTT
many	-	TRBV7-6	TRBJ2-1	CASSSPNFRQEQFF	TGTGCCAGCAGCTCGCCGAATTTTCGGCAGGAGCAGTTCTTC
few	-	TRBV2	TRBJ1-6	CASRGENSPLHF	TGTGCCAGCAGGGGAGAAAATTCACCCCTCCACTTT
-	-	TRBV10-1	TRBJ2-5	CASSLRYQETQYF	TGCGCCAGCAGTTTACGATACCAAGAGACCCAGTACTTC
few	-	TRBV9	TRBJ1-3	CASSVDVTLSGNTIYF	TGTGCCAGCAGCGTAGATGTAACCCTTTCTGGAAACACCATATATTTT
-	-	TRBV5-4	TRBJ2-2	CASSLDSKGAFTGELFF	TGTGCCAGCAGCCTCGACAGCAAAGGGGCTTTCACCGGGGAGCTGTTTTTT
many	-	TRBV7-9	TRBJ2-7	CASSPDTYSYEQYF	TGTGCCAGCAGCCCGGACACCTACTCCTACGAGCAGTACTTC
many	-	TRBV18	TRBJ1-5	CASSPGRDQPQHF	TGTGCCAGCTCACCGGGGAGGGATCAGCCCCAGCATTTT
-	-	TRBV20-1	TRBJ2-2	CSVQSHLTGELFF	TGCAGTGTTCAGTCCCACCTCACCGGGGAGCTGTTTTTT
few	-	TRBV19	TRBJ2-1	CASSMESGLYNEQFF	TGTGCCAGTAGTATGGAGAGCGGACTTTACAATGAGCAGTTCTTC